This passage covers 16 T cell receptor beta chains from one sample sequenced in a study of cytomegalovirus exposure and HLA in healthy donors. The PCR ran on 60 Vbeta and 13 Jbeta primers. TCRdb's table, derived via immunoSEQ multiplex PCR, lists solely in-frame clones and lacks some. Among 150,000 or so clones listed, almost 80% were seen once. Sequencing was performed on PBMCs. The receptor source for this set is a man aged 18 to 35 in good health and CMV-seropositive.

The V gene is TRBV6-5, the J gene TRBJ1-2; the match to TRBD1 covers 8 bases. Per germline, CDR1 MNHEY and CDR2 SVGAGI. This CDR3 has 14 residues. V gave up 0 bases and J gave up 5 bases; unmatched junction bases: 2. The CDR3 protein is CASSYSQGAYGYTF. The DNA of the CDR3 is TGTGCCAGCAGTTACTCGCAGGGGGCATATGGCTACACCTTC.

This chain connects TRBV11-2 to TRBJ2-7; a weak D match, TRBD2 (6 bases). V lost 5 bases, J lost 7 bases, and 21 bases lay in between. The CDR3 spans 15 residues. Germline CDR1 reads SGHAT; CDR2 reads FQNNGV. CDR3 DNA sequence: TGTGCCAGCAGCCCCATGGAGGGGACCGACCGGGAGCAGTACTTC. Protein product: CASSPMEGTDREQYF.

In its sample, this clone was seen once. The chain employs TRBV4-3 and TRBJ2-2; perhaps TRBD2 as D (5 bases). The CDR3 is 12 residues long. Germline values: CDR1 LGHNA, CDR2 YSLEER. V was trimmed by 4 bases and J by 7 bases, leaving 7 bases between them. The CDR3 nucleotides read TGCGCCAGCAGCCGAGCGGTCGGGGAGCTGTTTTTT. Amino acids: CASSRAVGELFF.

J is TRBJ2-1 and V is TRBV19, with D possibly TRBD2 on 6 matching bases. CDR3 length: 15 amino acids. From germline, CDR1 is LNHDA and CDR2 SQIVND (reference sequence). The ends were cut back, 5 bases at V and 8 bases at J, with 19 bases in the middle. The CDR3 protein is CASSAGLVESDEQFF. CDR3 nucleotides: TGTGCCAGTAGTGCGGGACTTGTCGAGTCCGATGAGCAGTTCTTC.

The J gene is TRBJ2-5, the V gene TRBV28; 8 positions agree with TRBD1. The J call may be in error: the DNA end matches TRBJ2-7 better. CDR3 length: 17 amino acids. Germline V CDR1 and CDR2: MDHEN, SYDVKM. The DNA for the CDR3 is TGTGCCAGCAGTGGAGTTGGGTCACAGGGGGGCCCCTACGAGCAGTACTTC. Translating gives CASSGVGSQGGPYEQYF.

The chain couples TRBV7-9 to TRBJ2-7; weak D call: TRBD1 (5 bases). The CDR3 runs to 13 residues. V was pared by 8 bases and J by 0 bases, with 11 bases between. Per germline, CDR1 SEHNR and CDR2 FQNEAQ (reference sequence). For the CDR3, the DNA is TGTGCCAGCGCCTACAGGAGCTCCTACGAGCAGTACTTC. This sequence encodes CASAYRSSYEQYF.

In its sample, this clone was seen once. V is TRBV27 and J is TRBJ2-1; 8 nucleotides align to TRBD2. Germline CDR1 and CDR2: MNHEY and SMNVEV (reference sequence). The CDR3 spans 16 residues. J lost 4 bases, V lost 5 bases, and 10 bases had no gene match. CDR3 DNA: TGTGCCAGCAGTCCTCCGGGACTAGTAGATTACAATGAGCAGTTCTTC. Protein product: CASSPPGLVDYNEQFF.

This clone occurred a few times. CDR3 sequence: CASSLALANYEQYF. Written as DNA, the CDR3 is TGCGCCAGCAGCTTGGCCCTGGCCAACTACGAGCAGTACTTC. The rearrangement uses TRBV5-1 and TRBJ2-5; D unresolved. The J call may be wrong; the DNA end is better matched by TRBJ2-7. The CDR3 is made up of 14 amino acids. CDR1 is SGHRS, CDR2 YFSETQ, per germline.

DNA for the CDR3: TGCGCCAGCAATGGGGGGGCCTACACAGATACGCAGTATTTT. It encodes CASNGGAYTDTQYF. The chain is built from TRBV5-1 and TRBJ2-3; possibly TRBD2 for D (7 bases). This CDR3 has 14 amino acids. Germline-derived CDR1 and CDR2 are SGHRS and YFSETQ. V gave up 6 bases and J gave up 2 bases, with 13 bases separating them.

This clone was seen a single time. This chain uses TRBV7-9 with TRBJ2-2, with 9 bases identical to TRBD2. The germline V gene has CDR1 SEHNR and CDR2 FQNEAQ (reference sequence). The CDR3 is 17 amino acids. V lost 0 bases to trimming and J lost 3 bases; unmatched junction nucleotides: 5. The CDR3 coding sequence is TGTGCCAGCAGCTTAGCGCGGGGGGGCACGTACACCGGGGAGCTGTTTTTT. The encoded protein is CASSLARGGTYTGELFF. The whole variable domain, filled in from reference TRBV7-9 and TRBJ2-2, reads DTGVSQNPRHKITKRGQNVTFRCDPISEHNRLYWYRQTLGQGPEFLTYFQNEAQLEKSRLLSDRFSAERPKGSFSTLEIQRTEQGDSAMYLCASSLARGGTYTGELFFGEGSRLTVL.

This chain joins TRBV2 and TRBJ2-5; 16 nucleotides match TRBD2. Germline V lookup: CDR1 SNHLY, CDR2 FYNNEI. This CDR3 has 20 amino acids. The V and J ends lost 4 bases and 0 bases, in that order; junction bases with no gene match: 11. The CDR3 region is CASSGSPGLAGGEYQETQYF. The CDR3 DNA follows: TGTGCCAGCAGTGGGAGCCCGGGACTAGCGGGAGGGGAGTACCAAGAGACCCAGTACTTC.

The CDR3: CASSLEGGGFGTYEQYF. The CDR3 coding sequence is TGTGCCAGCAGCTTAGAGGGGGGTGGATTCGGGACCTACGAGCAGTACTTC. This chain links TRBV11-2 with TRBJ2-7, with D possibly matching TRBD2 (6 bases). Per germline, CDR1 SGHAT and CDR2 FQNNGV. With 0 bases removed from V and 2 bases from J, the gap between germline ends came to 17 bases. This CDR3 is built from 17 residues.

The chain employs TRBV4-1 and TRBJ2-5, with TRBD1 identical over 8 bases. This CDR3 comprises 15 residues. V gave up 3 bases and J gave up 5 bases; unmatched junction bases: 8. From germline, CDR1 is MGHRA and CDR2 YSYEKL. CDR3 nucleotides: TGCGCCAGCAGCCAGGCGGGGACAGGCGGGGAGACCCAGTACTTC. Translation: CASSQAGTGGETQYF.

The genes are TRBV6-4 and TRBJ1-2, with D possibly being TRBD1 (6 bases). The CDR3 is made up of 15 amino acids. The germline V gene encodes CDR1 MRHNA and CDR2 SNTAGT. With 3 bases removed from V and 0 bases from J, the gap between germline ends came to 11 bases. This CDR3 is CASSERQEANYGYTF. CDR3 bases: TGTGCCAGCAGTGAGAGACAGGAAGCTAACTATGGCTACACCTTC.

This chain uses TRBV9 with TRBJ2-3; D ambiguous. This CDR3 spans 14 amino acids. Trimming cost V 2 bases and J 0 bases, with 7 bases left between them. The germline gives CDR1 SGDLS, CDR2 YYNGEE. CDR3 bases: TGTGCCAGCAGCGTCCCCCCAAGCACAGATACGCAGTATTTT. Its protein is CASSVPPSTDTQYF.

This rearrangement joins TRBV7-9 to TRBJ1-2, with TRBD1 matching over 10 bases. With 5 bases clipped from V and 4 bases from J, the junction kept 7 bases outside the gene matches. Germline CDR1 reads SEHNR; CDR2 reads FQNEAQ (reference sequence). The CDR3 contains 15 residues. The DNA for the CDR3 is TGTGCCAGCAGCCCGGGACAGGGGCACACCTATGGCTACACCTTC. The encoded protein is CASSPGQGHTYGYTF.